Listed here is a single TCR beta chain. Participants spanned ages roughly 18 to 90 years and resided in roughly 22 US areas. The data are from a study of blood T cell repertoires in COVID-19. Sequencing used immunoSEQ multiplex PCR; TCRdb keeps in-frame clones, though not all of them. The table records 150,000 to 200,000 clones, around 84% of them present only once. CDR3 length equals 13 residues. Between the trimmed V and J ends, which lost 4 bases and 1 base, there was a span of 7 bases. Germline V gene lookup returns CDR1 SGHTA and CDR2 FQGTGA. This rearrangement joins TRBV7-3 to TRBJ2-5, with D possibly being TRBD2 (6 bases). The sample consisted of PBMCs or T cells enriched from blood (not recorded which). The receptor comes from a man aged 40-49 years who had recovered from COVID-19. CDR3 region: CASSWGLQETQYF. DNA for the CDR3: TGTGCCAGCAGCTGGGGACTCCAAGAGACCCAGTACTTC. The full variable domain, in which reference TRBV7-3 and TRBJ2-5 provide the parts outside the CDR3, is GAGVSQTPSNKVTEKGKYVELRCDPISGHTALYWYRQSLGQGPEFLIYFQGTGAADDSGLPNDRFFAVRPEGSVSTLKIQRTERGDSAVYLCASSWGLQETQYFGPGTRLLVL.